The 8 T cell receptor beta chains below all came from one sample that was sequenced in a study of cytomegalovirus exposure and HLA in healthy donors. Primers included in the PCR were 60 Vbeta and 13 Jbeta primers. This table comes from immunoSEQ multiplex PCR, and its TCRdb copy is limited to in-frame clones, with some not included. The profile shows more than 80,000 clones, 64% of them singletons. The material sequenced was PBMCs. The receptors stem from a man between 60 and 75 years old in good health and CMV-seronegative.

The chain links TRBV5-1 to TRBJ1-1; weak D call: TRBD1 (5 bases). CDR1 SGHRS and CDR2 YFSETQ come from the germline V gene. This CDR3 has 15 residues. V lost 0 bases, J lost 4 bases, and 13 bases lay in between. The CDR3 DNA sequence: TGCGCCAGCAGCTTGGCCACGGGGGGGGGCACTGAAGCTTTCTTT. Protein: CASSLATGGGTEAFF.

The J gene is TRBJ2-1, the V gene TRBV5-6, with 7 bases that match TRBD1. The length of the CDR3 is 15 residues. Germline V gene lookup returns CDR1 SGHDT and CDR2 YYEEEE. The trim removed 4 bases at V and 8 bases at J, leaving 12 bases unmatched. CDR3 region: CASSVQGDPRDEQFF. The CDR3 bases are TGTGCCAGCAGCGTCCAGGGGGACCCCCGGGATGAGCAGTTCTTC.

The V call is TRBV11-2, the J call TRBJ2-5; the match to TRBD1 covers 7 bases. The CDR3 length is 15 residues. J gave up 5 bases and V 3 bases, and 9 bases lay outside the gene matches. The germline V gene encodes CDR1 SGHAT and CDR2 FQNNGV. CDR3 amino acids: CASSFRQGGEETQYF. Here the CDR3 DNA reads TGTGCCAGCAGCTTCAGACAGGGTGGGGAGGAGACCCAGTACTTC.

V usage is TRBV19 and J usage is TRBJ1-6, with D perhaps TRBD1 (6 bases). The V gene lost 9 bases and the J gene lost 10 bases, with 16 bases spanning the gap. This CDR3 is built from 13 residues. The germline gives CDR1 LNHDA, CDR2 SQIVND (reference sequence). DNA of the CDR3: TGTGCCAGCACAGGGTTAGGGATGTCACCCCTCCACTTT. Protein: CASTGLGMSPLHF.

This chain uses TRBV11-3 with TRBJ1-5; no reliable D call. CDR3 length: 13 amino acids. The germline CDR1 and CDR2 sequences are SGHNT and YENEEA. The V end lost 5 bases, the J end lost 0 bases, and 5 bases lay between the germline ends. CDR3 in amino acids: CASSPNSNQPQHF. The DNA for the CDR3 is TGTGCCAGCAGCCCAAATAGCAATCAGCCCCAGCATTTT.

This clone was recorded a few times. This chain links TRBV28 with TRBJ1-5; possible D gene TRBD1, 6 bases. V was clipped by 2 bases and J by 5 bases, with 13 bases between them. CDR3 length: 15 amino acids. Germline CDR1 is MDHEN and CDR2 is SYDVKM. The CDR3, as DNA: TGTGCCAGCAGTTTAACGGGAGGGGGGGATCAGCCCCAGCATTTT. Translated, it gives CASSLTGGGDQPQHF. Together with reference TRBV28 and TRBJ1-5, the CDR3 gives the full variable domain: DVKVTQSSRYLVKRTGEKVFLECVQDMDHENMFWYRQDPGLGLRLIYFSYDVKMKEKGDIPEGYSVSREKKERFSLILESASTNQTSMYLCASSLTGGGDQPQHFGDGTRLSIL.

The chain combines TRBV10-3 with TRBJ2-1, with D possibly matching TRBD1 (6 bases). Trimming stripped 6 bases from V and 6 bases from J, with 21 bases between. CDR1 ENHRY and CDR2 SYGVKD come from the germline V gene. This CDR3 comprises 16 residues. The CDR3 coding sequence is TGTGCCATCAGGGGTGGACAGAGTAGGAATTTCAATGAGCAGTTCTTC. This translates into CAIRGGQSRNFNEQFF.

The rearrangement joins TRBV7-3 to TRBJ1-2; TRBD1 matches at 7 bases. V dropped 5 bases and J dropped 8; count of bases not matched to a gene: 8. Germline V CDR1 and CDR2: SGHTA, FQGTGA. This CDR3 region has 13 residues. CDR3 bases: TGTGCCAGCAGCCCAGGACAGGATCTAGGCTACACCTTC. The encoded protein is CASSPGQDLGYTF.